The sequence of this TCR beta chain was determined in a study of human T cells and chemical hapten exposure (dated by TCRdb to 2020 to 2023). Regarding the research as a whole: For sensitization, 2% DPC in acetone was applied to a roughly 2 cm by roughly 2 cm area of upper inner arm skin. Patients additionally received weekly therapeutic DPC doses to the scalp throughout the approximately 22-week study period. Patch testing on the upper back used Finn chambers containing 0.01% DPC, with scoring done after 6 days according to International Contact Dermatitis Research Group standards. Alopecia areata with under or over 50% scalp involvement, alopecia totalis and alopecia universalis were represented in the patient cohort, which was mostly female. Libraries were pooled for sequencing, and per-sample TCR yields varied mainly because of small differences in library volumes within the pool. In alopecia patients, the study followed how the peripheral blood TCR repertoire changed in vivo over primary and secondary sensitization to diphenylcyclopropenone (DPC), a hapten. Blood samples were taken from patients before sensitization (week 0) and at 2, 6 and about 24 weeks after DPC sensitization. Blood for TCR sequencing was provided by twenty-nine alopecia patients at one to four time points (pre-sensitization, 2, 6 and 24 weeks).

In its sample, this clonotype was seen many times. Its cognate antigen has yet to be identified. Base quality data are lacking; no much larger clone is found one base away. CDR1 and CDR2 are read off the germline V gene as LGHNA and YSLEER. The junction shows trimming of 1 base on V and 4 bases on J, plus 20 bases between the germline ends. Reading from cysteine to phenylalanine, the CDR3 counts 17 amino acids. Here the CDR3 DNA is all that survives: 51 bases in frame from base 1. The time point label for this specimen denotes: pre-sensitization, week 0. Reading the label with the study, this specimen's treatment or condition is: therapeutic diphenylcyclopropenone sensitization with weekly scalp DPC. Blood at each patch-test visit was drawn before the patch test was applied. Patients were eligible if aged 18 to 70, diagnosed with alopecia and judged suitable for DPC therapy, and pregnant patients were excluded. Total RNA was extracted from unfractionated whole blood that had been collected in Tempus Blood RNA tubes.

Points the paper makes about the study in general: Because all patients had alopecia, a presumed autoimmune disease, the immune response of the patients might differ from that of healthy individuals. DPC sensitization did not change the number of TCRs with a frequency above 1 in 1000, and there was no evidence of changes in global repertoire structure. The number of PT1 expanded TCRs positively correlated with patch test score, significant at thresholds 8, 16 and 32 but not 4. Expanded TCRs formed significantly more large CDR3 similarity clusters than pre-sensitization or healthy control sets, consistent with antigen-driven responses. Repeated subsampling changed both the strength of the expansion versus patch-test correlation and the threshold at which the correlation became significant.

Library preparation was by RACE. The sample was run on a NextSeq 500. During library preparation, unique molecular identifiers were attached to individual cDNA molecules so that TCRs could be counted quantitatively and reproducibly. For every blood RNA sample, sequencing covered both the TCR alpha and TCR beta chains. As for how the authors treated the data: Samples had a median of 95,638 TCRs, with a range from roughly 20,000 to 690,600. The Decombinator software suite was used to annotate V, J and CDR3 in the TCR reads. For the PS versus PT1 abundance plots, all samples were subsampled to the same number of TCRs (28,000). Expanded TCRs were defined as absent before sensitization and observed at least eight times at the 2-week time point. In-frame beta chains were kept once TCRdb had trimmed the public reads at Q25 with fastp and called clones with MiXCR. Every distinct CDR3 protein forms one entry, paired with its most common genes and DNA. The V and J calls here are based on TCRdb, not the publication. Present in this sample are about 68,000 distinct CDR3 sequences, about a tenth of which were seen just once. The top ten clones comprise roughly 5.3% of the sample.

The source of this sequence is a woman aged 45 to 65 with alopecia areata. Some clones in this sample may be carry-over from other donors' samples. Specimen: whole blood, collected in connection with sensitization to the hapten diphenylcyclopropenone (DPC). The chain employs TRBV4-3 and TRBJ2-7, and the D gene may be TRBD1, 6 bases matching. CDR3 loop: CASSQGGSARGRYEQYF. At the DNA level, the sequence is TGCGCCAGCAGCCAAGGGGGGAGCGCCAGGGGTAGATACGAGCAGTACTTC.